Shown below are 13 T cell receptor beta chains from a single sample sequenced in a study of blood T cell repertoires in COVID-19. Sequenced by immunoSEQ multiplex PCR; TCRdb stores in-frame clones only, minus some. The sample records some 150,000 clones, approximately 90% being singletons. The specimen sequenced was peripheral blood. The receptors come from a woman between 70 and 85 years old with acute or convalescent COVID-19.

The chain has TRBV12-2 and TRBJ2-7; the D call of TRBD1 is as the table states it, not checked on the DNA. TRBV12-2 is classified as a pseudogene. The CDR3 is 14 residues long. The CDR3 loop is CASRCRQGAEEQYV. The CDR3 nucleotides are TGTGCAAGTCGCTGCAGACAGGGGGCAGAAGAGCAGTACGTC.

The chain recombines TRBV27 with TRBJ2-1; 7 positions agree with TRBD1. V was pared by 5 bases and J by 4 bases, with 11 bases of the junction left unmatched. Per the germline V gene, CDR1 is MNHEY and CDR2 is SMNVEV (reference sequence). The CDR3 length is 16 residues. CDR3 amino acids: CASSRQGRLTYNEQFF. The DNA for the CDR3 is TGTGCCAGCAGTCGACAGGGACGACTTACTTACAATGAGCAGTTCTTC.

CDR3 region: CASSPALMAEPNEKLFF. CDR3 nucleotides: TGCGCCAGCAGCCCCGCTTTGATGGCGGAACCTAATGAAAAACTGTTTTTT. V and J are TRBV5-1 and TRBJ1-4; no clear D. The CDR3 covers 17 residues. V was trimmed by 4 bases and J by 3 bases, leaving 19 bases between them. Germline CDR1 SGHRS, CDR2 YFSETQ.

V gene TRBV10-1 combines with J gene TRBJ1-1, with TRBD1 identical over 7 bases. V trimming: 8 bases; J trimming: 4 bases; junction bases outside the gene matches: 7. This CDR3 region has 13 residues. CDR1 and CDR2 from the germline V gene are WNHNN and SYGVQD (reference sequence). DNA for the CDR3: TGCGCCAGCGCCAGGACAGGTGGCACTGAAGCTTTCTTT. It codes for CASARTGGTEAFF.

As regards this clone: An end of the junction does not agree with germline; a read error may underlie this. The rearrangement uses TRBV7-7 and TRBJ2-2, with D possibly TRBD1 on 5 matching bases. Per germline, CDR1 SSHAT and CDR2 FNYEAQ (reference sequence). CDR3 length: 18 amino acids. CDR3: CASSLMSGPPPNTGELFF. The DNA for the CDR3 is TGTGCTAGCAGCTTAATGTCAGGGCCCCCTCCGAACACCGGGGAGCTGTTTTTT.

CDR3 DNA: TGTGCTAGTGGTTTGGTACTGGGTAGCCTTGTTCACAATGAGCAGTTCTTC. Translating it yields CASGLVLGSLVHNEQFF. The chain combines TRBV12-5 with TRBJ2-1; D remains unclear. CDR1 is LGHNT, CDR2 FRNRAP, per germline. CDR3 length: 17 residues. Trimming took off 0 bases at V and 5 bases at J, with 17 bases between the two ends. The full variable domain, rest sourced from reference TRBV12-5 and TRBJ2-1, is DARVTQTPRHKVTEMGQEVTMRCQPILGHNTVFWYRQTMMQGLELLAYFRNRAPLDDSGMPKDRFSAEMPDATLATLKIQPSEPRDSAVYFCASGLVLGSLVHNEQFFGPGTRLTVL.

This rearrangement joins TRBV7-2 to TRBJ2-7, with D possibly being TRBD1 (5 bases). This CDR3 contains 15 residues. Trimming pared 1 base from V and 0 bases from J, leaving 10 bases between. Germline loops: CDR1 SGHTA, CDR2 FQGNSA. The CDR3 is CASSLVDDSSYEQYF. CDR3 DNA: TGTGCCAGCAGCTTAGTAGACGACAGCTCCTACGAGCAGTACTTC. The full variable domain, completed using reference TRBV7-2 and TRBJ2-7, is GAGVSQSPSNKVTEKGKDVELRCDPISGHTALYWYRQSLGQGLEFLIYFQGNSAPDKSGLPSDRFSAERTGGSVSTLTIQRTQQEDSAVYLCASSLVDDSSYEQYFGPGTRLTVT.

The rearrangement joins TRBV6-2 or TRBV6-3 to TRBJ1-2, with D possibly TRBD1 on 6 matching bases. The CDR3 sequence is 15 residues long. Trimming pared 5 bases from V and 7 bases from J, leaving 20 bases between. Germline assignment: CDR1 MNHEY and CDR2 SVGEGT. CDR3 loop: CASSRNRVETGGYTF. The CDR3 region has the DNA TGTGCCAGCAGTCGAAACAGGGTAGAGACCGGTGGCTACACCTTC.

The chain joins TRBV7-2 to TRBJ2-3, with 8 bases aligning to TRBD2. The CDR3 is 16 residues long. Trimming cost V 1 base and J 1 base; bases outside gene matches: 4. CDR1 and CDR2 (germline): SGHTA, FQGNSA. CDR3 in DNA: TGTGCCAGCAGCTTAGTCTCAGCGGGGGGCACAGATACGCAGTATTTT. The encoded protein is CASSLVSAGGTDTQYF.

In this sample, this clone turned up once. V usage is TRBV13 and J usage is TRBJ2-5; a possible D gene is TRBD2 (5 bases). V was cut by 5 bases and J by 0 bases, with 22 bases left in between. The germline V gene encodes CDR1 PRHDT and CDR2 FYEKMQ (reference sequence). The length of the CDR3 is 18 residues. CDR3 amino acids: CASSPPPGSAGHQETQYF. In nucleotides, the CDR3 is TGTGCCAGCAGCCCGCCCCCGGGTTCGGCGGGCCACCAAGAGACCCAGTACTTC. The variable domain in full, completed from reference TRBV13 and TRBJ2-5, reads AAGVIQSPRHLIKEKRETATLKCYPIPRHDTVYWYQQGPGQDPQFLISFYEKMQSDKGSIPDRFSAQQFSDYHSELNMSSLELGDSALYFCASSPPPGSAGHQETQYFGPGTRLLVL.

V is TRBV5-1 and J is TRBJ2-7; D not resolved. CDR3 length: 12 residues. Germline V gene data show CDR1 as SGHRS and CDR2 as YFSETQ. Trimming took 3 bases from V and 5 from J, leaving 9 bases between them. The CDR3 is CASSWPSDEQYF. CDR3 DNA sequence: TGCGCCAGCAGCTGGCCCTCTGACGAGCAGTACTTC.

The chain recombines TRBV27 with TRBJ1-5; D gene uncertain. This CDR3 region has 13 residues. The V end was cut by 4 bases, the J end by 6 bases, with 10 bases between. From germline, CDR1 is MNHEY and CDR2 SMNVEV (reference sequence). CDR3: CASSSASVQPQHF. The DNA of the CDR3 is TGTGCCAGCAGTTCCGCCAGTGTTCAGCCCCAGCATTTT.

The chain is built from TRBV30 and TRBJ2-6; 11 nucleotides agree with TRBD1. The germline V gene has CDR1 GTSNPN and CDR2 SVGIG (reference sequence). The V and J ends lost 0 bases and 0 bases, in that order; junction bases with no gene match: 13. The CDR3 covers 21 residues. The CDR3 DNA follows: TGTGCCTGGAGTGTAGTAAGGGACAGGGGGTTTATCGGCTCTGGGGCCAACGTCCTGACTTTC. It codes for CAWSVVRDRGFIGSGANVLTF.